This entry lists 25 T cell receptor beta chains sequenced from one sample in a study of cytomegalovirus exposure and HLA in healthy donors (dated by TCRdb to the late 2010s). The receptor library was made with the immunoSEQ multiplex PCR assay. For the multiplex PCR, a mixture combining 60 forward primers for TCR Vbeta segments and 13 reverse primers for TCR Jbeta segments was used. TCRdb re-hosts the immuneACCESS table, in-frame sequences only. Its copies lack some clones; in the studies checked, an unresolved V gene accounts for under half of them, and the cause for the rest is not known. This sample is represented by tens of thousands of clones; about 53% of them were singletons. Around 6.2% of the sample is taken by the ten largest. The sequencing sample was made of PBMCs. The receptors here all came from a woman aged 40 to 55 in good health and CMV-seropositive.

The chain carries TRBV7-2 and TRBJ1-3; TRBD1 is a possible D gene (6 bases). In germline, CDR1 is SGHTA, CDR2 FQGNSA. CDR3 length equals 16 residues. Trimming pared 5 bases from V and 0 bases from J, leaving 14 bases between. CDR3: CASSLGGPHSGNTIYF. CDR3 coding DNA: TGTGCCAGCAGCCTAGGGGGGCCCCACTCTGGAAACACCATATATTTT.

This clone is medium-sized within its sample. J is TRBJ1-5 and V is TRBV7-2, with D possibly TRBD1 on 5 matching bases. The CDR3 consists of 14 residues. Germline-derived CDR1 and CDR2 are SGHTA and FQGNSA. Deletions cut 5 bases from V and 4 bases from J, with 12 bases between. The DNA of the CDR3 is TGTGCCAGCAGCCAGGGTTCTCCTAATCAGCCCCAGCATTTT. This codes for CASSQGSPNQPQHF. The full variable domain, completed using reference TRBV7-2 and TRBJ1-5, is GAGVSQSPSNKVTEKGKDVELRCDPISGHTALYWYRQSLGQGLEFLIYFQGNSAPDKSGLPSDRFSAERTGGSVSTLTIQRTQQEDSAVYLCASSQGSPNQPQHFGDGTRLSIL.

This clone came up a few times. V is TRBV6-5 and J is TRBJ2-7; D is perhaps TRBD1 (6 bases). CDR3 length: 14 residues. V lost 4 bases and J lost 5, with 15 bases in between. Germline CDR1 is MNHEY and CDR2 is SVGAGI. This chain's CDR3 is CASSFGQMSHEQYF. In nucleotides, the CDR3 is TGTGCCAGCAGTTTCGGACAGATGTCCCACGAGCAGTACTTC.

The chain recombines TRBV2 with TRBJ2-2, with 8 bases identical to TRBD2. V lost 6 bases, J lost 1 base, and 1 base stayed unmatched. Per germline, CDR1 SNHLY and CDR2 FYNNEI. The CDR3 is 14 residues long. The CDR3 here is CASRRGGNTGELFF. CDR3 DNA: TGTGCCAGCAGACGGGGGGGGAACACCGGGGAGCTGTTTTTT.

The genes are TRBV6-1 and TRBJ2-7; maybe TRBD2 (6 bases). The germline CDR1 and CDR2 sequences are MNHNS and SASEGT. CDR3 length: 15 amino acids. Trimming removed 6 bases from V and 0 bases from J, with 15 bases in between. CDR3 sequence reads: CASSSGGAFSYEQYF. CDR3 in DNA: TGTGCCAGCAGCTCAGGAGGGGCATTCTCCTACGAGCAGTACTTC.

The V gene is TRBV14, the J gene TRBJ1-2; D is undetermined. CDR3 length: 14 residues. Germline V CDR1 and CDR2: SGHDN, FVKESK. Trimming shortened V by 1 base and J by 6 bases, and 12 bases separated the two germline ends. Here the CDR3 DNA reads TGTGCCAGCAGCCAAGTTTCTACGGCGGATGGCTACACCTTC. It specifies CASSQVSTADGYTF.

The chain employs TRBV5-1 and TRBJ2-7; possibly TRBD1 for D (5 bases). The CDR3 is made up of 15 amino acids. Germline CDR1 SGHRS, CDR2 YFSETQ. Trimming removed 0 bases at V and 5 bases at J, with 15 bases between. The CDR3 DNA reads TGCGCCAGCAGCTTGGCAGGGTCCCCCTTCAACGAGCAGTACTTC. Its protein is CASSLAGSPFNEQYF.

The chain's CDR3 is CASSSQGREETQYF. CDR3 nucleotide sequence: TGCGCCAGCAGCTCCCAGGGGAGAGAAGAGACCCAGTACTTC. The chain couples TRBV5-1 to TRBJ2-5, with D perhaps TRBD1 (6 bases). The V and J ends lost 3 bases and 3 bases respectively, with 12 bases between them. This CDR3 has 14 amino acids. Germline V gene data show CDR1 as SGHRS and CDR2 as YFSETQ.

The rearrangement links TRBV18 to TRBJ2-7; D remains ambiguous. This CDR3 contains 12 residues. V shed 4 bases and J shed 6 bases, with 10 bases lying between them. Germline CDR1 is KGHSH and CDR2 is LQKENI. The DNA of the CDR3 is TGTGCCAGCTCACAGAGAACAGTCGAGCAGTACTTC. It codes for CASSQRTVEQYF.

The V and J genes are TRBV29-1 and TRBJ1-2; D may be TRBD1 (6 bases). Trimming removed 8 bases at V and 4 bases at J, with 14 bases between. The CDR3 is 12 amino acids. Germline CDR1 and CDR2: SQVTM and ANQGSEA. The CDR3 nucleotides read TGCAGCACCAATCGGGACACCTATGGCTACACCTTC. As protein: CSTNRDTYGYTF.

V is TRBV15 and J is TRBJ2-7; 8 nucleotides line up with TRBD2. With V trimmed by 6 bases and J by 0 bases, 7 bases remained unmatched. Germline V gene data show CDR1 as LNHNV and CDR2 as YYDKDF (reference sequence). The CDR3 is 15 residues long. DNA of the CDR3: TGTGCCACCAGTCAGATAGCGGGGAGCTCCTACGAGCAGTACTTC. Translated, it gives CATSQIAGSSYEQYF.

This clone was found once. V usage is TRBV25-1 and J usage is TRBJ1-6; no firm D call. The CDR3 extends over 13 amino acids. The germline gives CDR1 MGHDK, CDR2 SYGVNS. The germline V and J ends were trimmed by 6 bases and 9 bases, with 12 bases remaining between them. The CDR3: CASSPREVSPLHF. The CDR3 region has the DNA TGTGCCAGCAGCCCTCGAGAGGTTTCACCCCTCCACTTT.

The chain is built from TRBV12-5 and TRBJ2-5; D is undetermined. CDR1 is LGHNT and CDR2 is FRNRAP in the germline V gene. V gave up 7 bases and J gave up 1 base, with 4 bases separating them. This CDR3 contains 11 residues. DNA of the CDR3: TGTGCTAGTGTTCGCCAAGAGACCCAGTACTTC. Its protein product is CASVRQETQYF.

This clone was found a few times. The chain recombines TRBV7-2 with TRBJ1-5; tentatively, D is TRBD1 (6 bases). Germline assignment: CDR1 SGHTA and CDR2 FQGNSA. V gave up 7 bases and J gave up 4 bases, with 17 bases separating them. The CDR3 contains 15 residues. This CDR3 reads CASTSSGVRNQPQHF. CDR3 bases: TGTGCCAGCACCTCGTCAGGGGTGCGGAATCAGCCCCAGCATTTT.

The genes are TRBV6-5 and TRBJ1-2, with 10 bases lining up with TRBD1. With V trimmed by 5 bases and J by 10 bases, 4 bases remained unmatched. The CDR3 is made up of 12 amino acids. CDR1 and CDR2 from the germline V gene are MNHEY and SVGAGI. The CDR3 here is CASSPRQGAYTF. DNA of the CDR3: TGTGCCAGCAGTCCCAGACAGGGGGCCTACACCTTC.

V gene TRBV6-5 combines with J gene TRBJ1-6, with D uncertain. This CDR3 spans 12 amino acids. V was cut by 6 bases and J by 7 bases, with 7 bases left in between. The V gene's germline CDR1 is MNHEY and CDR2 SVGAGI. The CDR3 loop is CASRAENSPLHF. The DNA of the CDR3 is TGTGCCAGCAGGGCTGAAAATTCACCCCTCCACTTT.

V and J are TRBV7-9 and TRBJ1-1; D gene ambiguous. CDR1 and CDR2 (germline): SEHNR, FQNEAQ (reference sequence). CDR3 length: 15 amino acids. V was clipped by 5 bases and J by 3 bases, with 16 bases between them. The CDR3 loop is CASSPREASYTEAFF. In nucleotides, the CDR3 is TGTGCCAGCAGCCCTCGGGAAGCCAGCTACACTGAAGCTTTCTTT.

The DNA for the CDR3 is TGTGCCAGCAGTCCGGGGTCAAACTCCTACGAGCAGTACTTC. This encodes CASSPGSNSYEQYF. This rearrangement joins TRBV6-5 to TRBJ2-7; D may be TRBD2 (5 bases). Germline V gene sequence: CDR1 MNHEY, CDR2 SVGAGI. CDR3 length: 14 residues. V was trimmed by 5 bases and J by 0 bases, leaving 11 bases between them.

V gene TRBV28 combines with J gene TRBJ1-1; 7 positions agree with TRBD1. The length of the CDR3 is 15 residues. From germline, CDR1 is MDHEN and CDR2 SYDVKM. J lost 0 bases, V lost 3 bases, and 4 bases had no gene match. CDR3 in amino acids: CASSFGTAMNTEAFF. For the CDR3, the DNA is TGTGCCAGCAGTTTCGGGACAGCCATGAACACTGAAGCTTTCTTT.

The rearrangement links TRBV9 to TRBJ1-1, with D perhaps TRBD1 (6 bases). V lost 0 bases to trimming and J lost 11 bases, with 17 bases between them. Germline CDR1 is SGDLS and CDR2 is YYNGEE. CDR3 length equals 14 residues. CDR3 sequence (DNA): TGTGCCAGCAGCGTAGCTCCGCAGGGGTACGACGCTTTCTTT. Translation gives CASSVAPQGYDAFF.

This clone was counted a single time. The chain carries TRBV2 and TRBJ1-6, with TRBD1 as a possible D gene (6 bases). This CDR3 comprises 14 residues. Germline loops: CDR1 SNHLY, CDR2 FYNNEI. Trimming removed 5 bases from V and 6 bases from J, with 11 bases in between. The CDR3 protein is CASSLQGSNSPLHF. CDR3 sequence (DNA): TGTGCCAGCAGTCTACAGGGTTCTAATTCACCCCTCCACTTT.

With respect to this clone: The same CDR3 arises from other DNA sequences in this sample as well. The chain is built from TRBV11-2 and TRBJ1-1; D may be TRBD1 (5 bases). V lost 2 bases and J 5 bases, leaving 15 bases between the germline ends. Germline CDR1 SGHAT, CDR2 FQNNGV. The CDR3 sequence is 15 residues long. This chain's CDR3 is CASSLSVSGGTEAFF. The CDR3 bases are TGTGCCAGCAGCTTATCAGTTTCGGGGGGGACTGAAGCTTTCTTT.

This clone was found a few times. The rearrangement links TRBV7-9 to TRBJ1-1; unclear D gene. The CDR3 contains 14 residues. The germline gives CDR1 SEHNR, CDR2 FQNEAQ (reference sequence). V lost 0 bases, J lost 4 bases, and 9 bases lay in between. Here the CDR3 DNA reads TGTGCCAGCAGCTTAGCGGGAGGAGGCACTGAAGCTTTCTTT. Its translation is CASSLAGGGTEAFF.

Only one count was recorded for this clone. The J gene is TRBJ1-5, the V gene TRBV2; maybe TRBD1 (5 bases). Trimming removed 7 bases from V and 2 bases from J, with 12 bases in between. The CDR3 sequence is 14 residues long. Germline CDR1 reads SNHLY; CDR2 reads FYNNEI. The CDR3 loop reads CASNPQGGNQPQHF. The CDR3 DNA reads as TGTGCCAGCAACCCGCAGGGTGGCAATCAGCCCCAGCATTTT.

Written as DNA, the CDR3 is TGTGCCAGCAGTGAACGAGCGGGGGCTAATGAGCAGTTCTTC. Its translation is CASSERAGANEQFF. V gene TRBV6-1 combines with J gene TRBJ2-1; 8 bases agree with TRBD2. With V trimmed by 2 bases and J by 7 bases, 4 bases remained unmatched. The CDR3 totals 14 residues. Germline CDR1 is MNHNS and CDR2 is SASEGT.